These T cell receptor beta chains were read from a single sample in a study of OX40 agonist ivuxolimab in advanced cancers. Measured with immunoSEQ multiplex PCR; TCRdb has only the in-frame clones, and not every one. The repertoire holds 65,000 to 100,000 clones, with under 90% as singletons. The sequencing here drew on CD4+ or CD8+ T cells sorted from blood, taken in a trial of the OX40 agonist ivuxolimab. Every receptor here comes from an adult with an advanced solid tumor such as melanoma, head and neck, liver or kidney cancer. The CDR3 runs from the conserved cysteine through the conserved F or W. The order of the fields is clone size, D gene, V gene, J gene, CDR3 DNA, CDR3 protein. The D gene is left open where the match is weak. Clone size is stated in some rows and not others, as once, few, many or a class when expanded.

>-|TRBD1|TRBV14|TRBJ1-1
TGTGCCAGCAGCCATTCGGACAGGGCCACTGAAGCTTTCTTT
CASSHSDRATEAFF
>few|-|TRBV7-9|TRBJ1-4
TGTGCCAGCCAGCGGGAGCCAACTAATGAAAAACTGTTTTTT
CASQREPTNEKLFF
>-|-|TRBV27|TRBJ2-2
TGTGCCAGCAGTTTAGGTTGGGGGGCCTCTACCGGGGAGCTGTTTTTT
CASSLGWGASTGELFF
>-|-|TRBV9|TRBJ2-3
TGTGCCAGCAGCGCACAAGTATCTAGCACAGATACGCAGTATTTT
CASSAQVSSTDTQYF
>-|-|TRBV6-6|TRBJ1-2
TGTGCCAGCAGTGCCCTTGGCGGCTACACCTTC
CASSALGGYTF
>-|TRBD1|TRBV18|TRBJ2-7
TGTGCCAGCTCACCGACAGGGGACCTGTACGAGCAGTACTTC
CASSPTGDLYEQYF
>-|-|TRBV5-1|TRBJ1-6
TGCGCCAGCAGCTTGGGAGAGTGGGGGTCACCCCTCCACTTT
CASSLGEWGSPLHF
>-|-|TRBV19|TRBJ1-1
TGTGCCAGTAGCCCTCAGGGGAACACTGAAGCTTTCTTT
CASSPQGNTEAFF
>-|TRBD2|TRBV28|TRBJ2-1
TGTGCCAGCACGACTAGCGGGAAATACAATGAGCAGTTCTTC
CASTTSGKYNEQFF
>-|TRBD1|TRBV25-1|TRBJ1-6
TGTGCCAGTACAGGGGGTAAAGGGGATTCACCCCTCCACTTT
CASTGGKGDSPLHF
>medium-sized|-|TRBV5-3|TRBJ2-7
TGTGCCAGAAGCTTGGTCCAGAACACTTACGAGCAGTACTTC
CARSLVQNTYEQYF
>-|-|TRBV19|TRBJ2-6
TGTGCCAGTAGTATAGCCCCCAGACAGGCCCAGAGCTCTGGGGCCAACGTCCTGACTTTC
CASSIAPRQAQSSGANVLTF
>-|-|TRBV30|TRBJ2-1
TGTGCCTGGAGTCGTCAGGGGAACGAGCAGTTCTTC
CAWSRQGNEQFF
>-|-|TRBV28|TRBJ2-5
TGTGCCAGCAGGGGGGGGGCCCATAAAGAGACCCAGTACTTC
CASRGGAHKETQYF
>-|-|TRBV4-3|TRBJ2-3
TGCGCCAGCAGCCGGCAGATTACTAGCACAGATACGCAGTATTTT
CASSRQITSTDTQYF
>-|TRBD1|TRBV7-9|TRBJ1-1
TGTGCCAGCAGCTCCTCGACAGGGAGGGACACTGAAGCTTTCTTT
CASSSSTGRDTEAFF
>-|-|TRBV4-2|TRBJ1-4
TGTGCCAGCAGCCAGACACAGGGAGCTACTAATGAAAAACTGTTTTTT
CASSQTQGATNEKLFF
>-|-|TRBV11-2|TRBJ2-1
TGTGCCAGCAGCACCCCCACGGACGCAGAGCAGTTCTTC
CASSTPTDAEQFF
>-|TRBD1|TRBV5-1|TRBJ1-2
TGCGCCAGCAGCTCAGGTCGGGACAGGGGGTATGGCTACACCTTC
CASSSGRDRGYGYTF
>-|TRBD2|TRBV19|TRBJ2-3
TGTGCCAGTAGTTCTACCCGGACTAGCGGGACTGGAGCAGATACGCAGTATTTT
CASSSTRTSGTGADTQYF
>-|-|TRBV5-1|TRBJ2-3
TGCGCCAGCAGCTCGTCACCGGGGACCACAGATACGCAGTATTTT
CASSSSPGTTDTQYF
>-|-|TRBV27|TRBJ1-2
TGTGCCAGCAGTGGCTCACCGGGAAACTATGGCTACACCTTC
CASSGSPGNYGYTF
>-|-|TRBV27|TRBJ2-7
TGTGCCAGCAGTTTATATGGGATGACCTCCTACGAGCAGTACTTC
CASSLYGMTSYEQYF
>-|-|TRBV20-1|TRBJ1-2
TGCAGTTCCATTTATGGAGGCTACACCTTC
CSSIYGGYTF